What follows are 29 T cell receptor beta chains derived from one specimen sequenced in a study of CD8+ T cells in alopecia areata. TCR sequencing used cDNA made by reverse transcription of extracted RNA. Assay: immunoSEQ multiplex PCR; the TCRdb copy retains only in-frame clones and omits some. Of roughly 280,000 clones listed, about three fifths were seen once; the top ten hold more than 0.85%. The treatment: oral pan-JAK inhibitor, 5-10 mg twice daily. Sequenced material: CD4+ T cells sorted from blood, taken around week 54, from a patient treated with tofacitinib. The source of these receptors is a human donor with alopecia areata.

The J gene is TRBJ2-1, the V gene TRBV4-2; possibly TRBD2 for D (5 bases). The CDR3 is 16 residues long. V shed 0 bases and J shed 0 bases, with 9 bases lying between them. Germline lookup yields CDR1 LGHNA and CDR2 YNFKEQ. The DNA of the CDR3 is TGTGCCAGCAGCCAAGATCAAGGGAGCTCCTACAATGAGCAGTTCTTC. This translates into CASSQDQGSSYNEQFF.

The gene calls are TRBV29-1 and TRBJ1-1; no clear D gene. Germline V gives CDR1 SQVTM, CDR2 ANQGSEA. Trimming took 4 bases from V and 3 from J, leaving 12 bases between them. The CDR3 is 13 amino acids. CDR3 in amino acids: CSVGRGGHTEAFF. DNA of the CDR3: TGCAGCGTTGGGCGGGGAGGGCACACTGAAGCTTTCTTT.

The J gene is TRBJ1-2, the V gene TRBV5-1, with 9 bases that match TRBD1. The germline gives CDR1 SGHRS, CDR2 YFSETQ. The V gene end was trimmed by 5 bases and the J gene end by 8 bases; junction bases not matched to a gene: 7. This CDR3 is built from 13 residues. CDR3 coding DNA: TGCGCCAGCAGTCCCACAGGGGGCGAAGGCTACACCTTC. Translated: CASSPTGGEGYTF.

To note about this clone: Other DNA sequences from this sample encode an identical CDR3 as well. CDR3 DNA: TGTGCCTGGAGTGTAGCCTCATACGAGCAGTACTTC. It specifies CAWSVASYEQYF. The J gene is TRBJ2-7, the V gene TRBV30; D unresolved. The CDR3 totals 12 residues. CDR1 GTSNPN and CDR2 SVGIG come from the germline V gene (reference sequence). Trimming took 0 bases from V and 4 from J, leaving 7 bases between them.

This clone showed up just a few times. The chain combines TRBV7-9 with TRBJ2-7; possible D gene TRBD2, 5 bases. Germline values: CDR1 SEHNR, CDR2 FQNEAQ (reference sequence). The length of the CDR3 is 12 residues. Trimming removed 2 bases at V and 6 bases at J, with 8 bases between. CDR3 DNA sequence: TGTGCCAGCAGCTTACCGGCGGGCGAGCAGTACTTC. As protein: CASSLPAGEQYF.

This chain links TRBV2 with TRBJ2-7; D gene ambiguous. The CDR3 has 14 residues. The germline CDR1 and CDR2 sequences are SNHLY and FYNNEI. V dropped 6 bases and J dropped 0 bases, with 12 bases sitting between them. The CDR3: CASRSTSTSYEQYF. The CDR3 DNA reads as TGTGCCAGCAGGTCCACCTCGACCTCCTACGAGCAGTACTTC.

This chain joins TRBV19 and TRBJ2-1, with 9 positions matching TRBD1. The CDR3 runs to 15 residues. Germline assignment: CDR1 LNHDA and CDR2 SQIVND (reference sequence). Trimming cost V 2 bases and J 5 bases; bases outside gene matches: 4. The CDR3 region is CASSIMGQGNNEQFF. CDR3 nucleotides: TGTGCCAGTAGTATAATGGGACAGGGAAACAATGAGCAGTTCTTC.

The table lists this clone with a few counts. This chain connects TRBV7-3 to TRBJ2-1; TRBD2 agrees at 14 bases. CDR3 length: 14 amino acids. The V and J ends lost 3 bases and 15 bases, in that order; junction bases with no gene match: 7. Germline lookup yields CDR1 SGHTA and CDR2 FQGTGA. The CDR3 DNA is TGTGCCAGCAGCTTGGGGACTAGCGGGGGCCGCTTGTTCTTC. Residues: CASSLGTSGGRLFF.

About this clone: This same CDR3 is encoded by further DNA sequences in the sample. V gene TRBV20-1 combines with J gene TRBJ1-1; D unclear. CDR3 length equals 10 residues. The V and J ends lost 6 bases and 2 bases respectively, with 4 bases between them. Germline values: CDR1 DFQATT, CDR2 SNEGSKA (reference sequence). The CDR3: CSAQNTEAFF. The CDR3 nucleotides read TGCAGTGCCCAAAACACTGAAGCTTTCTTT.

In this sample, this clone turned up a few times. The chain is built from TRBV11-1 and TRBJ1-2, with D unclear. V dropped 5 bases and J dropped 5 bases, with 9 bases sitting between them. Germline V CDR1 and CDR2: SGHAT, FQDESV (reference sequence). This CDR3 comprises 12 residues. CDR3 amino acids: CASSVTGYGYTF. DNA for the CDR3: TGTGCCAGCAGCGTTACGGGATATGGCTACACCTTC.

The CDR3, as DNA: TGTGCCAGCAGCTCAAGTGGCCGTAATGAAAAACTGTTTTTT. As protein: CASSSSGRNEKLFF. The V gene is TRBV9, the J gene TRBJ1-4; D not resolved. V lost 4 bases, J lost 4 bases, and 11 bases lay in between. Germline V lookup: CDR1 SGDLS, CDR2 YYNGEE. The CDR3 extends over 14 amino acids.

This rearrangement joins TRBV15 to TRBJ2-7; D unresolved. The V end was cut by 1 base, the J end by 4 bases, with 11 bases between. Germline V CDR1 and CDR2: LNHNV, YYDKDF (reference sequence). The length of the CDR3 is 14 residues. Written as DNA, the CDR3 is TGTGCCACCAGCAGAGCTGCGAAAGGGTACGAGCAGTACTTC. Translating gives CATSRAAKGYEQYF.

This chain links TRBV29-1 with TRBJ2-3, with 9 bases that match TRBD2. V shed 5 bases, J shed 1 base, and the junction held 1 base outside the gene matches. From germline, CDR1 is SQVTM and CDR2 ANQGSEA. This CDR3 spans 13 amino acids. CDR3 in amino acids: CSVKRGGTDTQYF. The CDR3, as DNA: TGCAGCGTTAAGCGGGGGGGCACAGATACGCAGTATTTT.

The rearrangement joins TRBV29-1 to TRBJ1-1; TRBD1 matches 11 bases. Trimming removed 7 bases from V and 2 bases from J; junction bases left unmatched: 6. The CDR3 consists of 14 residues. CDR1 and CDR2 (germline): SQVTM, ANQGSEA. The CDR3 sequence: CSGGTGGNNTEAFF. The CDR3 DNA reads TGCAGCGGTGGGACAGGGGGGAACAACACTGAAGCTTTCTTT.

A remark on this clone: Other nucleotide sequences from this sample produce the same CDR3. V is TRBV30 and J is TRBJ2-5, with a possible D match to TRBD2 (6 bases). The germline gives CDR1 GTSNPN, CDR2 SVGIG (reference sequence). V dropped 0 bases and J dropped 5 bases, with 10 bases sitting between them. The CDR3 consists of 13 residues. CDR3 region: CAWSVGGLETQYF. CDR3 nucleotides: TGTGCCTGGAGTGTAGGAGGGTTGGAGACCCAGTACTTC.

The chain carries TRBV30 and TRBJ1-1, with unresolved D. V lost 4 bases to trimming and J lost 1 base, with 10 bases between them. The CDR3 contains 13 residues. Germline CDR1 reads GTSNPN; CDR2 reads SVGIG (reference sequence). The CDR3 sequence: CAWNGNGNTEAFF. In DNA, the CDR3 is TGTGCCTGGAATGGGAACGGGAACACTGAAGCTTTCTTT.

Only one count was recorded for this clone. The genes are TRBV27 and TRBJ2-5, with 9 bases lining up with TRBD1. The junction had 9 bases not matched to a gene; V was cut back by 5 bases and J by 5 bases. The CDR3 is 15 amino acids. Looked up from germline, CDR1 is MNHEY and CDR2 is SMNVEV (reference sequence). The CDR3 DNA reads TGTGCCAGCAGTCCCTCGGGACAGGGTATTGAGACCCAGTACTTC. This translates into CASSPSGQGIETQYF.

The V and J genes are TRBV15 and TRBJ1-4, with 7 bases fitting TRBD1. V lost 3 bases and J lost 4; bases outside the gene matches: 11. The CDR3 is 17 residues long. Germline CDR1 is LNHNV and CDR2 is YYDKDF (reference sequence). This CDR3 is CATSRGRKGALNEKLFF. In DNA, the CDR3 is TGTGCCACCAGCAGGGGACGGAAGGGGGCACTTAATGAAAAACTGTTTTTT.

This chain uses TRBV5-1 with TRBJ2-2, with 9 bases lining up with TRBD1. Germline V gene data show CDR1 as SGHRS and CDR2 as YFSETQ. Germline trimming cut 0 bases from V and 6 bases from J; bases unmatched to any gene: 3. CDR3 length: 15 amino acids. CDR3 region: CASSLGRTGAGELFF. In DNA form, the CDR3 reads TGCGCCAGCAGCTTGGGGCGGACAGGGGCCGGGGAGCTGTTTTTT.

The J gene is TRBJ2-1, the V gene TRBV29-1; tentative D call: TRBD2 (7 bases). The length of the CDR3 is 15 residues. V was pared by 7 bases and J by 3 bases, with 19 bases between. Germline V gene lookup returns CDR1 SQVTM and CDR2 ANQGSEA. CDR3: CSAERGGGLYNEQFF. CDR3 bases: TGCAGCGCCGAAAGAGGGGGGGGACTCTACAATGAGCAGTTCTTC.

The rearrangement uses TRBV9 and TRBJ2-5; 7 bases line up with TRBD2. Germline V CDR1 and CDR2: SGDLS, YYNGEE. The V gene end was trimmed by 4 bases and the J gene end by 0 bases; junction bases not matched to a gene: 3. This CDR3 contains 14 residues. Here the CDR3 reads CASSPRGDQETQYF. The CDR3 DNA reads TGTGCCAGCAGCCCCCGGGGGGACCAAGAGACCCAGTACTTC. Combining the CDR3 with reference TRBV9 and TRBJ2-5 gives the whole variable domain DSGVTQTPKHLITATGQRVTLRCSPRSGDLSVYWYQQSLDQGLQFLIQYYNGEERAKGNILERFSAQQFPDLHSELNLSSLELGDSALYFCASSPRGDQETQYFGPGTRLLVL.

The rearrangement links TRBV6-6 to TRBJ1-5; unclear D gene. V lost 11 bases and J 1 base, leaving 9 bases between the germline ends. The CDR3 has 12 amino acids. From germline, CDR1 is MNHNY and CDR2 SVGAGI (reference sequence). In DNA, the CDR3 is TGTGCCTGTGGTGGGAGCAATCAGCCCCAGCATTTT. Protein product: CACGGSNQPQHF.

The V call is TRBV20-1, the J call TRBJ2-1; tentative D call: TRBD1 (5 bases). The CDR3 length is 11 residues. Looked up from germline, CDR1 is DFQATT and CDR2 is SNEGSKA (reference sequence). The germline V and J ends were trimmed by 6 bases and 10 bases, with 13 bases remaining between them. The DNA of the CDR3 is TGCAGTGCCTCCAGGGCGGACGAGCAGTTCTTC. It translates to CSASRADEQFF.

V usage is TRBV10-3 and J usage is TRBJ2-7, with 11 bases lining up with TRBD2. Germline CDR1 and CDR2: ENHRY and SYGVKD. The trim removed 11 bases at V and 3 bases at J, leaving 3 bases unmatched. The CDR3 consists of 12 residues. DNA of the CDR3: TGTGCCTCCGGGACTAGCGGCTACGAGCAGTACTTC. The encoded protein is CASGTSGYEQYF.

V usage is TRBV6-5 and J usage is TRBJ1-6, with 8 bases matching TRBD1. Trimming cost V 5 bases and J 5 bases; bases outside gene matches: 5. CDR1 is MNHEY and CDR2 is SVGAGI in the germline V gene. The CDR3 sequence is 15 residues long. This CDR3 is CASSPPDRDNSPLHF. In DNA form, the CDR3 reads TGTGCCAGCAGTCCTCCGGACAGGGATAATTCACCCCTCCACTTT.

This clone was seen a handful of times. This rearrangement joins TRBV29-1 to TRBJ2-1, with 8 bases that match TRBD1. In germline, CDR1 is SQVTM, CDR2 ANQGSEA. The CDR3 has 13 residues. V lost 8 bases to trimming and J lost 8 bases; unmatched junction nucleotides: 11. CDR3 sequence: CSSVRDRPHEQFF. CDR3 coding DNA: TGCAGCTCGGTGCGGGACAGGCCCCATGAGCAGTTCTTC.

The chain combines TRBV30 with TRBJ1-3; D gene unclear. This CDR3 is 14 amino acids long. The V gene lost 1 base and the J gene lost 2 bases, with 9 bases spanning the gap. From germline, CDR1 is GTSNPN and CDR2 SVGIG (reference sequence). The CDR3 DNA is TGTGCCTGGAGTGGAAAGGCCGCTGGAAACACCATATATTTT. It translates to CAWSGKAAGNTIYF.

A few counts support this clone. V gene TRBV30 combines with J gene TRBJ1-6; no clear D. From germline, CDR1 is GTSNPN and CDR2 SVGIG (reference sequence). This CDR3 is 12 amino acids long. In DNA form, the CDR3 reads TGTGCTTCCGGGCCCGGTAATTCACCCCTCCACTTT. It codes for CASGPGNSPLHF. Filled out from reference TRBV30 and TRBJ1-6, the complete variable domain reads SQTIHQWPATLVQPVGSPLSLECTVEGTSNPNLYWYRQAAGRGLQLLFYSVGIGQISSEVPQNLSASRPQDRQFILSSKKLLLSDSGFYLCASGPGNSPLHFGNGTRLTVT.

In regard to this clone: Other DNA variants within this sample encode the same CDR3. The chain links TRBV29-1 to TRBJ2-5; possible D gene TRBD2, 6 bases. CDR3 size: 10 residues. Germline CDR1 reads SQVTM; CDR2 reads ANQGSEA. V was trimmed by 7 bases and J by 5 bases, leaving 8 bases between them. Here the CDR3 DNA reads TGCAGCGCTGGGGGGGAGACCCAGTACTTC. Its translation is CSAGGETQYF.